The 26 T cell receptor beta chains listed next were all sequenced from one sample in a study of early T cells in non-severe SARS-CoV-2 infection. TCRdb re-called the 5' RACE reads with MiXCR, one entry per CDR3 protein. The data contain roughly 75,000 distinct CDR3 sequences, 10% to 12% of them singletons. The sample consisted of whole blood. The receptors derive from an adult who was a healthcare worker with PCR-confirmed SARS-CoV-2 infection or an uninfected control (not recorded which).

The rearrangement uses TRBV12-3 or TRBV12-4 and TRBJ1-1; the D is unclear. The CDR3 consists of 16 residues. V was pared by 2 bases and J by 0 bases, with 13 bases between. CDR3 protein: CASSLRSVVMNTEAFF. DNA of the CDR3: TGTGCCAGCAGTTTAAGGTCGGTAGTAATGAACACTGAAGCTTTCTTT.

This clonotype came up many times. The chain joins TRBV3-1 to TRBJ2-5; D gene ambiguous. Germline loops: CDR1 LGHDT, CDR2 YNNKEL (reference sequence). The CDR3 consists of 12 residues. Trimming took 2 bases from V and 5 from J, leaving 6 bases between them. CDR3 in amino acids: CASSQYRETQYF. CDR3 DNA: TGTGCCAGCAGCCAATATCGCGAGACCCAGTACTTC.

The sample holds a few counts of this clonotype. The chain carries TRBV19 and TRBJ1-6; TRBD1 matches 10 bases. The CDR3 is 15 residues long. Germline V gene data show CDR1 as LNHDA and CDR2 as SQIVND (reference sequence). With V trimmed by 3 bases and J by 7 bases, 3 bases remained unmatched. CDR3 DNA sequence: TGTGCCAGTAGTATCCGGGACAGGGGAAATTCACCCCTCCACTTT. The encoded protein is CASSIRDRGNSPLHF.

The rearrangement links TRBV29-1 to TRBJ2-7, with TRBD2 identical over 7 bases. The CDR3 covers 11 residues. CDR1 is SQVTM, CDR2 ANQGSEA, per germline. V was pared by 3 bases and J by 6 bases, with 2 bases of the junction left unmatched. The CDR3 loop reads CSVDGGVEQYF. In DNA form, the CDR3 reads TGCAGCGTTGATGGGGGGGTCGAGCAGTACTTC.

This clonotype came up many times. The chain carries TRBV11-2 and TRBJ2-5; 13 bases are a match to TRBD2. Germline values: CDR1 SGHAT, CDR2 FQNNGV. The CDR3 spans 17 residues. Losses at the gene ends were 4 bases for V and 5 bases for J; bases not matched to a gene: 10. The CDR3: CASSSLPGLAGMETQYF. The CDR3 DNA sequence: TGTGCCAGCAGCTCCCTCCCGGGACTAGCGGGGATGGAGACCCAGTACTTC.

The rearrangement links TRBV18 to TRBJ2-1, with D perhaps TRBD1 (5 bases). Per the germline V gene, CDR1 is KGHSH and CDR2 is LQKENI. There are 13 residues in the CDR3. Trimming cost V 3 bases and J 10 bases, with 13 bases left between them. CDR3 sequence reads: CASSPSGLLEQFF. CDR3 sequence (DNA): TGTGCCAGCTCACCCTCAGGGTTATTGGAGCAGTTCTTC.

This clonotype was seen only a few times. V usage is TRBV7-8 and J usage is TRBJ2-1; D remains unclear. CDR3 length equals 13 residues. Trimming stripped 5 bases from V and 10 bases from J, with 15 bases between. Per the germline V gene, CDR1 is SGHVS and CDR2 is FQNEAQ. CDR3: CASSPLESQEQFF. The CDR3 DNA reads TGTGCCAGCAGCCCATTGGAGTCCCAAGAGCAGTTCTTC.

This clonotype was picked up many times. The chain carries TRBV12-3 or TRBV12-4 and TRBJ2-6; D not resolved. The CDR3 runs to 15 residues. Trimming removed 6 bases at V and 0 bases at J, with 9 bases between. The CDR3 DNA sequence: TGTGCCAGCAGCCTCACAGCCTCTGGGGCCAACGTCCTGACTTTC. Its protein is CASSLTASGANVLTF.

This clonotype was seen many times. CDR3 in amino acids: CASSPGRLYGYTF. CDR3 coding DNA: TGTGCCAGCAGCCCGGGACGGCTCTATGGCTACACCTTC. The gene calls are TRBV3-1 and TRBJ1-2; tentatively, D is TRBD1 (5 bases). Germline values: CDR1 LGHDT, CDR2 YNNKEL (reference sequence). V was pared by 4 bases and J by 4 bases, with 10 bases between. The CDR3 sequence is 13 residues long.

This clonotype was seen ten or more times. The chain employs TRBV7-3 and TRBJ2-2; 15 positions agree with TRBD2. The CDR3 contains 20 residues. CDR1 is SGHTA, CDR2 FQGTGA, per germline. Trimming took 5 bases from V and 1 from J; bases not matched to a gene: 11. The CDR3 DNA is TGTGCCAGCAGCGGGAGCGGACTAGCGGGGGGGCCCGGGAACACCGGGGAGCTGTTTTTT. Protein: CASSGSGLAGGPGNTGELFF.

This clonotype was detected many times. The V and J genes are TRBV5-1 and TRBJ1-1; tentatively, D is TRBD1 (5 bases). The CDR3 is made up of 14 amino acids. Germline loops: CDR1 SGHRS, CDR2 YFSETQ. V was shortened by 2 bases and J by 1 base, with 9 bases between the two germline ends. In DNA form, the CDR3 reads TGCGCCAGCAGCTTCGTGGGGCCGAACACTGAAGCTTTCTTT. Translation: CASSFVGPNTEAFF.

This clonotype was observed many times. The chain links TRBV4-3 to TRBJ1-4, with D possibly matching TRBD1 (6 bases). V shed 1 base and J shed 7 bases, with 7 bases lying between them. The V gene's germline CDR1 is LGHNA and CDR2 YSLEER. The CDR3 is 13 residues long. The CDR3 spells CASSQGGAEKLFF. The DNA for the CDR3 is TGCGCCAGCAGCCAAGGGGGGGCTGAAAAACTGTTTTTT.

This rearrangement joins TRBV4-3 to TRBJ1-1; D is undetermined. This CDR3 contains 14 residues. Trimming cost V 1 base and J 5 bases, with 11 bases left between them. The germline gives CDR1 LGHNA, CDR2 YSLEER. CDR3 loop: CASSQGLRETEAFF. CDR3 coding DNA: TGCGCCAGCAGCCAAGGGCTCCGAGAAACTGAAGCTTTCTTT.

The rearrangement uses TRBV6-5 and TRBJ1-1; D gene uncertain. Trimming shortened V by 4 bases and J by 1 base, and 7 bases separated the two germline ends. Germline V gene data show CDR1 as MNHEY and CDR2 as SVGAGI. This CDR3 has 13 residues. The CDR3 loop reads CASSSVGNTEAFF. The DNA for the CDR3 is TGTGCCAGCAGTTCAGTAGGGAACACTGAAGCTTTCTTT.

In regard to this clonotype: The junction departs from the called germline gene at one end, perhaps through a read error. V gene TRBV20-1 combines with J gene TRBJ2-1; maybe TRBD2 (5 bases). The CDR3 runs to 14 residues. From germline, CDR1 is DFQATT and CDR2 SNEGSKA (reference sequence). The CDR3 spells CSARGLDDYNEQFF. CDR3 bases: TGCAGTGCCAGAGGGCTAGACGATTACAATGAGCAGTTCTTC.

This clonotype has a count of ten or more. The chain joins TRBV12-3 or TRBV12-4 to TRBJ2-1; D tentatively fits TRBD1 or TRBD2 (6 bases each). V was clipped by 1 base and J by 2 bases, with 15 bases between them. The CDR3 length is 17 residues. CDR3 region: CASSLELGGTTYNEQFF. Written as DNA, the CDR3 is TGTGCCAGCAGTTTAGAATTAGGGGGGACCACCTACAATGAGCAGTTCTTC.

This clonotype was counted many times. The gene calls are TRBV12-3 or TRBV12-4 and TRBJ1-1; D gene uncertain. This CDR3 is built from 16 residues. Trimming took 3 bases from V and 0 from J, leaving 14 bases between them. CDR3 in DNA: TGTGCCAGCAGTTTTGAGGCAGGCCGGATGAACACTGAAGCTTTCTTT. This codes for CASSFEAGRMNTEAFF.

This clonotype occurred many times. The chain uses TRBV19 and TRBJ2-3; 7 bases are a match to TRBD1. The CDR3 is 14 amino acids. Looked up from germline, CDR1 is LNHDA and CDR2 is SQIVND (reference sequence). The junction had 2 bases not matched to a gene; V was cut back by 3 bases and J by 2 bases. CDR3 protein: CASSIGQVTDTQYF. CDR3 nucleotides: TGTGCCAGTAGTATCGGACAGGTCACAGATACGCAGTATTTT.

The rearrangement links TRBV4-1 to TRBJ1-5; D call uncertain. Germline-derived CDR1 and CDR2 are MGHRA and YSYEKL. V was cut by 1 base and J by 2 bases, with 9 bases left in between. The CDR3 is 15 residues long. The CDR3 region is CASSQGPLGNQPQHF. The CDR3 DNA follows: TGCGCCAGCAGCCAAGGACCCCTGGGCAATCAGCCCCAGCATTTT.

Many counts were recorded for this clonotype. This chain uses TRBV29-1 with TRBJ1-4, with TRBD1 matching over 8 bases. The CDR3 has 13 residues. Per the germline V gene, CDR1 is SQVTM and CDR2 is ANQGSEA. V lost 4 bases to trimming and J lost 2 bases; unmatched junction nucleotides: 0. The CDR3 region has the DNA TGCAGCGTTGGACAGGGGACTAATGAAAAACTGTTTTTT. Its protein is CSVGQGTNEKLFF.

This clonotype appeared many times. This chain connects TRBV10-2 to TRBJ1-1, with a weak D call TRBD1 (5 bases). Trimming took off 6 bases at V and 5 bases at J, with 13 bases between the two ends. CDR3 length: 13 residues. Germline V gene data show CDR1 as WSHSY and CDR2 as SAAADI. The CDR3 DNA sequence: TGCGCCAGCAGAACAGGATTGGGGACTGAAGCTTTCTTT. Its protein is CASRTGLGTEAFF.

CDR3 nucleotide sequence: TGTGCCAGCAGCCCTCATCGGCCCGGGAAGAGGGAAGCTTTCTTT. Residues: CASSPHRPGKREAFF. V and J are TRBV7-2 and TRBJ1-1; D uncertain. The V end was cut by 5 bases, the J end by 8 bases, with 21 bases between. The CDR3 length is 15 residues. The germline CDR1 and CDR2 sequences are SGHTA and FQGNSA.

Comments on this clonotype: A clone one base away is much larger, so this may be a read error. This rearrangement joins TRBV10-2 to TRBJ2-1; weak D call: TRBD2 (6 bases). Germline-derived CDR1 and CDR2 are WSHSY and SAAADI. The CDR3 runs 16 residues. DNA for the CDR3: TGCGCCAGCAGGGAGTTTAGCGGCGGCTCCTACAATGAGCAGTTCTTC. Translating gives CASREFSGGSYNEQFF.

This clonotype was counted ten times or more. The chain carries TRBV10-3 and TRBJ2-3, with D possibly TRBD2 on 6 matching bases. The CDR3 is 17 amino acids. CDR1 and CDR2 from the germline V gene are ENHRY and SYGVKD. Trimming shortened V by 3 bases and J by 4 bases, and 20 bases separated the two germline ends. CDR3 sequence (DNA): TGTGCCATCAGTGACCCCCAAGATGGCGGGAAGTCAGATACGCAGTATTTT. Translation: CAISDPQDGGKSDTQYF.

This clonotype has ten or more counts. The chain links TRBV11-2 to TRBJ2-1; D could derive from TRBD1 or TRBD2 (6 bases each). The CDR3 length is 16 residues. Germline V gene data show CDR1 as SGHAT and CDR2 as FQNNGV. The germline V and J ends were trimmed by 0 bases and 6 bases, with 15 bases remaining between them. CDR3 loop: CASSLEWGAGANEQFF. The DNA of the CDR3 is TGTGCCAGCAGCTTAGAATGGGGGGCTGGGGCCAATGAGCAGTTCTTC.

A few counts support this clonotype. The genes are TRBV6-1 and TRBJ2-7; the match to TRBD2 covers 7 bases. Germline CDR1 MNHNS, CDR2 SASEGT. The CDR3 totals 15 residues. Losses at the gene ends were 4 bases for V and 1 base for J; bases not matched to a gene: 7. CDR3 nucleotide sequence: TGTGCCAGCAGTGTTGGGAGGGTCCTATCCTACGAGCAGTACTTC. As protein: CASSVGRVLSYEQYF.